The 27 T cell receptor beta chains given below trace back to one sample, sequenced in a study of CD8+ T cells in alopecia areata. Stated treatment: oral pan-JAK inhibitor, 5-10 mg twice daily. cDNA prepared by RNA extraction and subsequent reverse transcription served as the template for sequencing. TCRdb keeps only in-frame clones here, not all; method: immunoSEQ multiplex PCR. The sample contains about 200,000 clones, roughly 60% of which appear only once. The sample was CD4+ T cells sorted from blood, taken at week 24, from a patient treated with tofacitinib. The receptor set was obtained from a human donor with alopecia areata.

The rearrangement joins TRBV25-1 to TRBJ2-5; 11 nucleotides line up with TRBD2. V was pared by 0 bases and J by 4 bases, with 7 bases of the junction left unmatched. The germline CDR1 and CDR2 sequences are MGHDK and SYGVNS. This CDR3 contains 17 residues. The chain's CDR3 is CASSEYVTSGAPETQYF. CDR3 DNA: TGTGCCAGCAGTGAATATGTGACTAGCGGGGCCCCAGAGACCCAGTACTTC.

This chain joins TRBV4-3 and TRBJ1-2; 8 nucleotides line up with TRBD1. Looked up from germline, CDR1 is LGHNA and CDR2 is YSLEER. Trimming cost V 0 bases and J 5 bases; bases outside gene matches: 5. The CDR3 contains 15 residues. The CDR3 nucleotides read TGCGCCAGCAGCCAAGATCTGACAGGGGAGTATGGCTACACCTTC. Its translation: CASSQDLTGEYGYTF.

The table lists this clone with a count of one. This rearrangement joins TRBV2 to TRBJ1-4; the D is unclear. The CDR3 loop spans 14 amino acids. Per germline, CDR1 SNHLY and CDR2 FYNNEI. Trimming left V 6 bases short and J 10 bases short, with 18 bases between. This CDR3 is CASRPSEGSGKLFF. CDR3 sequence (DNA): TGTGCCAGCAGACCGAGCGAGGGATCGGGAAAACTGTTTTTT.

This clone was recorded once. The chain couples TRBV29-1 to TRBJ2-7, with TRBD1 identical over 9 bases. J was trimmed by 5 bases and V by 6 bases; bases with no gene match: 8. The CDR3 is made up of 13 amino acids. CDR1 and CDR2 from the germline V gene are SQVTM and ANQGSEA. As DNA, the CDR3 is TGCAGCGTAGAGGGACAGGGAAGAAACGAGCAGTACTTC. Translated: CSVEGQGRNEQYF.

A few counts support this clone. The rearrangement joins TRBV4-3 to TRBJ1-2; 8 bases agree with TRBD1. The CDR3 is 14 residues long. In germline, CDR1 is LGHNA, CDR2 YSLEER. V gave up 4 bases and J gave up 6 bases; unmatched junction bases: 7. The CDR3 sequence is CASSRGQGGNGYTF. CDR3 DNA sequence: TGCGCCAGCAGCCGCGGACAGGGTGGGAATGGCTACACCTTC.

The rearrangement joins TRBV7-2 to TRBJ2-3; D remains ambiguous. This CDR3 region has 14 residues. Between the trimmed V and J ends, which lost 5 bases and 0 bases, there was a span of 9 bases. Germline loops: CDR1 SGHTA, CDR2 FQGNSA. CDR3 in amino acids: CASSRGFSTDTQYF. The CDR3, as DNA: TGTGCCAGCAGCCGAGGATTTAGCACAGATACGCAGTATTTT.

This clone came up once. The V gene is TRBV6-5, the J gene TRBJ2-7; 9 bases are shared with TRBD1. Germline V gene lookup returns CDR1 MNHEY and CDR2 SVGAGI. The CDR3 has 14 amino acids. V shed 6 bases, J shed 3 bases, and the junction held 6 bases outside the gene matches. The CDR3 is CASRPGQGNYEQYF. The CDR3 DNA follows: TGTGCCAGCAGACCGGGACAGGGAAACTACGAGCAGTACTTC.

This rearrangement joins TRBV6-4 to TRBJ2-7; perhaps TRBD1 as D (5 bases). Germline assignment: CDR1 MRHNA and CDR2 SNTAGT. V was trimmed by 2 bases and J by 6 bases, leaving 8 bases between them. The CDR3 covers 12 residues. The CDR3 DNA follows: TGTGCCAGCAGTGACCGAAGGGGCGAGCAGTACTTC. Its translation is CASSDRRGEQYF.

The V gene is TRBV11-2, the J gene TRBJ2-1, with no clear D. Trimming stripped 5 bases from V and 10 bases from J, with 12 bases between. Germline V gives CDR1 SGHAT, CDR2 FQNNGV. The CDR3 is 12 amino acids. CDR3 DNA sequence: TGTGCCAGCAGCCATATTACTGGGGAGCAGTTCTTC. Translating it yields CASSHITGEQFF.

The CDR3 nucleotides read TGTGCCAGTAGTAGGACAGGGAGAACGACTGAAGCTTTCTTT. Amino acids: CASSRTGRTTEAFF. The chain links TRBV19 to TRBJ1-1, with 8 bases identical to TRBD1. The CDR3 loop spans 14 amino acids. With V trimmed by 4 bases and J by 5 bases, 6 bases remained unmatched. Germline values: CDR1 LNHDA, CDR2 SQIVND (reference sequence).

The chain couples TRBV19 to TRBJ1-1; D perhaps matches TRBD1 (5 bases). V was clipped by 7 bases and J by 1 base, with 19 bases between them. This CDR3 spans 16 amino acids. Germline-derived CDR1 and CDR2 are LNHDA and SQIVND (reference sequence). CDR3 amino acids: CASTHLAGSGNTEAFF. The DNA of the CDR3 is TGTGCCAGTACCCATTTGGCAGGGAGTGGGAACACTGAAGCTTTCTTT.

V gene TRBV2 combines with J gene TRBJ1-6; D perhaps matches TRBD1 (5 bases). V shed 6 bases and J shed 7 bases, with 10 bases lying between them. Germline V gene sequence: CDR1 SNHLY, CDR2 FYNNEI. The CDR3 covers 13 residues. CDR3 region: CASRRDENSPLHF. In nucleotides, the CDR3 is TGTGCCAGCAGGCGGGACGAAAATTCACCCCTCCACTTT.

In this sample, this clone turned up a few times. V usage is TRBV10-3 and J usage is TRBJ1-5; D gene uncertain. The CDR3 is 12 residues long. V dropped 6 bases and J dropped 4 bases, with 7 bases sitting between them. The germline CDR1 and CDR2 sequences are ENHRY and SYGVKD. In DNA, the CDR3 is TGTGCCATCAGAGCGGAGAATCAGCCCCAGCATTTT. Its protein is CAIRAENQPQHF.

The rearrangement uses TRBV10-3 and TRBJ1-5, with D unclear. This CDR3 comprises 16 residues. CDR1 ENHRY and CDR2 SYGVKD come from the germline V gene. The V end lost 2 bases, the J end lost 4 bases, and 15 bases lay between the germline ends. The CDR3 spells CAISETGVDSNQPQHF. DNA for the CDR3: TGTGCCATCAGTGAGACGGGAGTGGACTCAAATCAGCCCCAGCATTTT.

The chain combines TRBV30 with TRBJ1-1; 9 nucleotides match TRBD1. The CDR3 consists of 16 residues. From germline, CDR1 is GTSNPN and CDR2 SVGIG (reference sequence). J was trimmed by 6 bases and V by 3 bases; bases with no gene match: 14. This chain's CDR3 is CAWRYSPGQGLAEAFF. Here the CDR3 DNA reads TGTGCCTGGAGATATTCACCGGGACAGGGTCTCGCTGAAGCTTTCTTT.

This clone turned up a few times. The V and J genes are TRBV29-1 and TRBJ1-2, with TRBD1 as a possible D gene (5 bases). The germline V gene encodes CDR1 SQVTM and CDR2 ANQGSEA. The CDR3 extends over 13 amino acids. Trimming removed 1 base from V and 1 base from J, with 7 bases in between. In DNA, the CDR3 is TGCAGCGTTGAAGGCAGGGTTAACTATGGCTACACCTTC. Translating gives CSVEGRVNYGYTF.

The genes are TRBV7-8 and TRBJ1-6; 7 bases line up with TRBD1. The CDR3 is 15 residues long. Germline V gene lookup returns CDR1 SGHVS and CDR2 FQNEAQ. V lost 1 base to trimming and J lost 11 bases; unmatched junction nucleotides: 8. This CDR3 reads CASSLVGQIVAPLHF. In DNA form, the CDR3 reads TGTGCCAGCAGCTTAGTGGGACAGATAGTAGCACCCCTCCACTTT. The variable domain in full, completed from reference TRBV7-8 and TRBJ1-6, reads GAGVSQSPRYKVAKRGQDVALRCDPISGHVSLFWYQQALGQGPEFLTYFQNEAQLDKSGLPSDRFFAERPEGSVSTLKIQRTQQEDSAVYLCASSLVGQIVAPLHFGNGTRLTVT.

The chain is built from TRBV9 and TRBJ1-1; TRBD1 is a possible D gene (6 bases). CDR1 is SGDLS and CDR2 is YYNGEE in the germline V gene. The ends were cut back, 0 bases at V and 1 base at J, with 10 bases in the middle. CDR3 length: 15 amino acids. The CDR3: CASSVGSRGNTEAFF. The CDR3 coding sequence is TGTGCCAGCAGCGTAGGATCCAGGGGGAACACTGAAGCTTTCTTT.

The chain employs TRBV11-2 and TRBJ1-5; 8 positions match TRBD1. CDR3 length: 16 residues. CDR1 is SGHAT and CDR2 is FQNNGV in the germline V gene. The trim removed 3 bases at V and 0 bases at J, leaving 4 bases unmatched. CDR3 in amino acids: CASSLGTGNSNQPQHF. The CDR3 nucleotides read TGTGCCAGCAGCTTGGGGACAGGTAATAGCAATCAGCCCCAGCATTTT.

The genes are TRBV29-1 and TRBJ1-4; 11 bases are shared with TRBD1. The CDR3 spans 12 residues. CDR1 SQVTM and CDR2 ANQGSEA come from the germline V gene. J gave up 10 bases and V 5 bases, and 3 bases lay outside the gene matches. The CDR3 DNA is TGCAGCGTTTGGACAGGGGGCGGAAAACTGTTTTTT. Its protein product is CSVWTGGGKLFF.

V is TRBV4-3 and J is TRBJ2-1; possibly TRBD1 or TRBD2 for D (5 bases each). V lost 1 base and J lost 5, with 15 bases in between. Germline V gives CDR1 LGHNA, CDR2 YSLEER. The CDR3 sequence is 16 residues long. The CDR3 is CASSQGSRGEHNEQFF. The CDR3, as DNA: TGCGCCAGCAGCCAAGGATCGAGGGGAGAACACAATGAGCAGTTCTTC.

The V call is TRBV9, the J call TRBJ2-3; tentatively, D is TRBD1 (5 bases). Trimming removed 3 bases at V and 5 bases at J, with 19 bases between. CDR1 is SGDLS and CDR2 is YYNGEE in the germline V gene. The CDR3 has 16 amino acids. CDR3 amino acids: CASSALTVEQGDTQYF. The CDR3 DNA reads as TGTGCCAGCAGCGCCCTGACAGTCGAGCAAGGAGATACGCAGTATTTT.

In its sample, this clone was seen a few times. The rearrangement uses TRBV2 and TRBJ1-2; D is unresolved. This CDR3 has 14 amino acids. V gave up 3 bases and J gave up 0 bases, with 8 bases separating them. Per the germline V gene, CDR1 is SNHLY and CDR2 is FYNNEI. The CDR3, as DNA: TGTGCCAGCAGTGAGGAAGCAACTAACTATGGCTACACCTTC. This encodes CASSEEATNYGYTF.

This clone occurred a few times. V usage is TRBV5-6 and J usage is TRBJ2-1, with D possibly TRBD2 on 5 matching bases. Looked up from germline, CDR1 is SGHDT and CDR2 is YYEEEE. V was pared by 2 bases and J by 2 bases, with 11 bases between. The CDR3 is 15 residues long. The CDR3 DNA reads TGTGCCAGCAGCTTACGGGGTGGGACCTACAATGAGCAGTTCTTC. Its protein is CASSLRGGTYNEQFF.

The gene calls are TRBV9 and TRBJ2-1; the D gene is possibly TRBD1 (6 bases). CDR1 is SGDLS, CDR2 YYNGEE, per germline. CDR3 size: 14 residues. V was cut by 4 bases and J by 5 bases, with 13 bases left in between. The CDR3 region has the DNA TGTGCCAGCAGCACAGGGATCCGTGACAATGAGCAGTTCTTC. Amino acid sequence: CASSTGIRDNEQFF.

This clone was detected a few times. As DNA, the CDR3 is TGTGCCAGCAGTGAACAGGGGGAGCACTATGGCTACACCTTC. This encodes CASSEQGEHYGYTF. The rearrangement joins TRBV6-1 to TRBJ1-2, with TRBD1 matching over 7 bases. CDR3 length equals 14 residues. V shed 2 bases, J shed 3 bases, and the junction held 3 bases outside the gene matches. The germline gives CDR1 MNHNS, CDR2 SASEGT.

V is TRBV6-5 and J is TRBJ1-2, with no clear D. The germline gives CDR1 MNHEY, CDR2 SVGAGI. This CDR3 is 13 amino acids long. Trimming removed 6 bases at V and 2 bases at J, with 10 bases between. The CDR3 here is CASRETPNYGYTF. In DNA form, the CDR3 reads TGTGCCAGCAGGGAGACACCGAACTATGGCTACACCTTC.